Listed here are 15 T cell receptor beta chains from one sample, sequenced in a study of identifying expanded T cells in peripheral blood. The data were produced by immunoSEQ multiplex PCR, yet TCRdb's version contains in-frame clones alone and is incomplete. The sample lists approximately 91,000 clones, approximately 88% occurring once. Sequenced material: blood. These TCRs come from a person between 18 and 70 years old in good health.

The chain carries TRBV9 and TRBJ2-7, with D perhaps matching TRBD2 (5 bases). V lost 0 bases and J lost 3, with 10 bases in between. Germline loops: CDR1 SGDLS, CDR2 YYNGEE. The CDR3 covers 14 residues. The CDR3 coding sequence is TGTGCCAGCAGCGTAGCTAGGAGGAGCTACGAGCAGTACTTC. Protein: CASSVARRSYEQYF.

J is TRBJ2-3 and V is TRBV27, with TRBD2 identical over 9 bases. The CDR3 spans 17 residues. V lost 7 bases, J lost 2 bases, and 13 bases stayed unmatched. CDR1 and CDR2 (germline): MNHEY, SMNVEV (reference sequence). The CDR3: CASTPWGVAGVTDTQYF. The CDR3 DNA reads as TGTGCCAGCACCCCCTGGGGGGTAGCGGGAGTCACAGATACGCAGTATTTT.

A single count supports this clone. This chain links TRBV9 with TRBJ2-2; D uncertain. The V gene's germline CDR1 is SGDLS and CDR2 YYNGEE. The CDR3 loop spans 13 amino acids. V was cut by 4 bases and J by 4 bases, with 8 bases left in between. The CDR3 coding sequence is TGTGCCAGCAGCACCTATACCACCGGGGAGCTGTTTTTT. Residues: CASSTYTTGELFF.

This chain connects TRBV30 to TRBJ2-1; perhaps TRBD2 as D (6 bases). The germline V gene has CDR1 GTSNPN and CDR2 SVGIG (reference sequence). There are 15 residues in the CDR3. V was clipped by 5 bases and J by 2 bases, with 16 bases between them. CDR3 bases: TGTGCCTGGGCCCAAGGCTCTAGCGCCTACAATGAGCAGTTCTTC. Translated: CAWAQGSSAYNEQFF.

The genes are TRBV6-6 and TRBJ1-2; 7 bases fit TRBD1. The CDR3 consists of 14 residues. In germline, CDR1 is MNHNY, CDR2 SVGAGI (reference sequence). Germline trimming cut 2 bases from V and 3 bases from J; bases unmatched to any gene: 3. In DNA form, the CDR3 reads TGTGCCAGCAGTTACGGAGGGGGCGACTATGGCTACACCTTC. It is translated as CASSYGGGDYGYTF.

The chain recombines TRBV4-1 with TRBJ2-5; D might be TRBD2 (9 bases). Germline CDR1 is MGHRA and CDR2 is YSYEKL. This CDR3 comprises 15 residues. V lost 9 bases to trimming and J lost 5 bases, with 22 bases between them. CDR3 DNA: TGCGCCAGTGCAGGGGGCGGGGGGGCCTGGGAGACCCAGTACTTC. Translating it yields CASAGGGGAWETQYF.

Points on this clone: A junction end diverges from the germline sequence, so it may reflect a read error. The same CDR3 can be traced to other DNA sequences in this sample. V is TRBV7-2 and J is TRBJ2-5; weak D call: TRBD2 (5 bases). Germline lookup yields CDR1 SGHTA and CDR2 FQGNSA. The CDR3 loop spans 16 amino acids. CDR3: CASSLAVVAEGETQYF. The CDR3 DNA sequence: TGTGCCAGCAGCTTAGCGGTCGTAGCAGAGGGAGAGACCCAATACTTC.

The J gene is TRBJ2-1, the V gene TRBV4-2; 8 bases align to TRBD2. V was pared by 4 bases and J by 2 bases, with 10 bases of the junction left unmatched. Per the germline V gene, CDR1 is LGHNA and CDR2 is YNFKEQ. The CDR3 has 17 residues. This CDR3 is CASSPLGLDGTYNEQFF. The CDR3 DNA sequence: TGTGCCAGCAGCCCCTTGGGACTAGACGGCACCTACAATGAGCAGTTCTTC.

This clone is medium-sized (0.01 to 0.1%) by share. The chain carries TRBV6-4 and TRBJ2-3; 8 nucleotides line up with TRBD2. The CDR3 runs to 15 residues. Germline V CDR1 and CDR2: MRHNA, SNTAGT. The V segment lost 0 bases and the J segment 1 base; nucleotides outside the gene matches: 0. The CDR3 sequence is CASSDSSGGTDTQYF. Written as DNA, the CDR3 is TGTGCCAGCAGTGACTCTAGCGGGGGCACAGATACGCAGTATTTT.

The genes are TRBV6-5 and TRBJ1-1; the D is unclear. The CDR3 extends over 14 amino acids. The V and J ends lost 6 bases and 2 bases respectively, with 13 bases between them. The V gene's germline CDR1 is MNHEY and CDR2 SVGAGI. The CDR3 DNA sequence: TGTGCCAGCAGCCTCAGTCCAGTTAACACTGAAGCTTTCTTT. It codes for CASSLSPVNTEAFF.

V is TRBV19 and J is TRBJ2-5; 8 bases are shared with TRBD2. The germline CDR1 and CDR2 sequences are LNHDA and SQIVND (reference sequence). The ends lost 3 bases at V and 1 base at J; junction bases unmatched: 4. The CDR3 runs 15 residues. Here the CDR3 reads CASSMGSGTQETQYF. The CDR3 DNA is TGTGCCAGTAGTATGGGTAGCGGGACCCAAGAGACCCAGTACTTC.

CDR3 amino acids: CASRLRGLCGELFF. The CDR3 DNA reads TGTGCCAGCAGGTTGAGGGGGCTTTGCGGGGAGCTGTTTTTT. V is TRBV21-1 and J is TRBJ2-2; no DNA check was done on the table's D call, TRBD1. TRBV21-1 is shown as a pseudogene. CDR3 length: 14 amino acids.

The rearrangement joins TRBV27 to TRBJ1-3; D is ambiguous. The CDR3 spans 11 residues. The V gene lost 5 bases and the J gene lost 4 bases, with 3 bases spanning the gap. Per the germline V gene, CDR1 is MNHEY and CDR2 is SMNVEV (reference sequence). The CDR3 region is CASSDGNTIYF. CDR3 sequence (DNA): TGTGCCAGCAGTGACGGAAACACCATATATTTT.

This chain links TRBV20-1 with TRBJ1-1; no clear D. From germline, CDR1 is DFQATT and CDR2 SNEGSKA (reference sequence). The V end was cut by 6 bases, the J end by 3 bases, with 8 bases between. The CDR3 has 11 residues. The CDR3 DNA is TGCAGTGCATCAATGGACACTGAAGCTTTCTTT. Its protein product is CSASMDTEAFF.

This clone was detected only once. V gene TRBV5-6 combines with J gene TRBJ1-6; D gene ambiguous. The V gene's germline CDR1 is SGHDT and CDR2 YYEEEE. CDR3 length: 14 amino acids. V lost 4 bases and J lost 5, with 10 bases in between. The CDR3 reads CASSPIRDNSPLHF. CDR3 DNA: TGTGCCAGCAGCCCTATAAGAGATAATTCACCCCTCCACTTT.